Detailed here is one T cell receptor (beta chain). Because the CDR3's place on the DNA is in doubt, the DNA is left out and the CDR3 is given as listed by TCRdb. These data come from a study of T cells in tuberculosis. Sorting used thawed, overnight-rested PBMC stained with anti-CD3, a viability dye and GMM-loaded CD1B tetramer. CD1B tetramers were loaded with Rhodococcus equi-derived C32 glucose monomycolate. Tetramer-negative cells, around 100,000 per donor, were also sorted. Profiled with immunoSEQ multiplex PCR; TCRdb holds only in-frame clones, not every one. The sample lists around 50,000 clones; roughly 87% were seen once. The CDR3 comprises 19 residues, both ends counted.

This chain connects TRBV21-1 to TRBJ2-3; the D call TRBD1 from the table was never checked on the DNA. TRBV21-1 is a pseudogene segment. Sequenced material: CD1b-GMM tetramer-negative cells sorted from PBMCs. The receptor's source is an adult woman with latent tuberculosis. CDR3 residues: CASSKDVGQGNRSTDTQYF.